This T cell receptor (beta chain) was recovered during a study of cytomegalovirus exposure and HLA in healthy donors. Study-level results: Certain indistinguishable V segments, among them TRBV6-2 and TRBV6-3, were excluded. It was approximately 150 TCR beta chains that were listed as cytomegalovirus-associated. Sequencing likely produced, as an artifact, a cluster of highly shared sequence variants.

About this clone itself: Its antigen is not known.

PCR primers comprised 60 Vbeta and 13 Jbeta primers. Method: immunoSEQ multiplex PCR; TCRdb's copy keeps in-frame clones and lacks some. The sample totals 100,000 to 150,000 clones. CDR1 is MNHEY, CDR2 SMNVEV, per germline (reference sequence). The CDR3 extends over 16 amino acids. The V end was cut by 3 bases, the J end by 5 bases, with 17 bases between. The receptor comes from a woman in her 40s in good health and CMV-seropositive. What was sequenced was PBMCs. The rearrangement links TRBV27 to TRBJ2-1, with D maybe TRBD2 (5 bases). CDR3 nucleotides: TGTGCCAGCAGTTTTGCGGGTTTTGCCGGAGACAATGAGCAGTTCTTC. Translated, it gives CASSFAGFAGDNEQFF.